Sequencing of this T cell receptor (beta chain) was carried out in a study of blood T cells in healthy people across ages (dated by TCRdb to 2015 to 2017). A note on the overall study: In model experiments, template switching captured roughly one uniquely barcoded TCR beta cDNA molecule for every two T cells. The donors were divided into four age groups: young (average approximately 17 years), middle-aged (approximately 41), aged (about 60) and long-lived (roughly 88). Age-related changes in TCR beta repertoire diversity were measured in the study by deep sequencing normalized with unique cDNA molecular identifiers. To avoid experimental bias, donors of different ages were distributed randomly across sequencing lanes. For two donors (one aged 18 to 30 and one aged 80 or older), the study analyzed two additional independent replicas of 1 million unique cDNA reads from the same blood draw. Results the study describes overall, beyond this receptor: As age increased, observed TCR beta diversity per million T cells dropped in a roughly linear way, and a significant reduction was already evident by age 40. Because the CMV infection status of the donors was unknown, age-related changes in expanded clonotypes may potentially have been confounded. Bulk unsorted PBMC profiling prevented conclusive comparison of naive and antigen-experienced compartments. The percentage of naive T cells measured by flow cytometry correlated strongly with observed TCR beta diversity. Compared with the aged group, the long-lived group had more naive CD4+ T cells, fewer expanded clones and increased TCR diversity, suggesting age selection. Estimates of total diversity based on one million sequenced T cells were regarded as lower bounds and as underestimates.

Comments on this clonotype: Its antigen is still unknown. Per-base quality was not reported, and no clone a single base away is much larger than it.

V lost 3 bases and J lost 5 bases; the stretch between them is 14 bases long. Inclusive of the bounding cysteine and phenylalanine, the CDR3 is 15 residues long. Only the CDR3 portion is preserved as DNA: 45 bases, with reading frame beginning at the first base. From a lookup of the germline V gene, CDR1 and CDR2 are SGHTA and FQGNSA. The roughly 39 donors, aged roughly 6 to 95 years, were systemically healthy Caucasian individuals from Russia. Each donor gave ten milliliters of peripheral blood, collected into EDTA-treated Vacutainer tubes. PBMCs were isolated by Ficoll-Paque density-gradient centrifugation, with at least 6 million obtained per sample. Total RNA was extracted from PBMCs with Trizol reagent, with at least 5 micrograms obtained per sample. Naive CD45RAhigh/CD27high T cell percentages were measured by flow cytometry on a PBMC aliquot from every donor. The library was produced with 5' RACE. TCRdb shows the sequencer as Illumina HiSeq 2500. A second PCR of about 6 to 11 cycles was performed with a sample-barcoded 5' primer and a J-beta primer mix. Each TCR beta cDNA molecule received a unique molecular identifier from a template-switch 5' adaptor carrying 12 random nucleotides. Each sample yielded at least 2.5 million CDR3-containing paired-end reads. All of the RNA was converted into first-strand cDNA using the Mint cDNA synthesis kit, with a TRBC-specific oligonucleotide serving as the primer. Following uracil-DNA glycosylase treatment, a first 18-cycle PCR with universal primers M1SS and BC2_uni_R was performed on all cDNA. The original methods were these. For normalization, 1 million high-quality reads, each with a distinct molecular identifier, were randomly selected from each sample. Reads sharing molecular identifiers were discarded rather than binned into consensus sequences. MiTCR, set to a Q25 quality threshold and the strictest error-elimination algorithm, was used for CDR3 identification, clonotype clustering and error correction. A nonparametric unseen species model using Euler transformation provided a lower-bound estimate of total TCR beta diversity. The public sequencing data were trimmed at Q25 with fastp and processed into clonotypes with MiXCR by TCRdb, which kept only in-frame beta chains. For every CDR3 protein sequence, its rows merge into one entry that carries the most common genes and DNA. The V and J calls were not made by the authors but by TCRdb's processing. This sample gives 1.4 million or so distinct CDR3 sequences in total; around 40% of them show up just once. In total, the top ten clones hold approximately 4% of the sample.

The rearrangement joined TRBV7-2 to TRBJ1-5, and the D gene may be TRBD1, 6 bases matching. This receptor was taken from a woman aged 18-29 years in good health. Material for sequencing was blood. For the CDR3, the sequence is CASSFQTGPHQPQHF. The nucleotide sequence reads TGTGCCAGCAGCTTTCAGACAGGTCCTCATCAGCCCCAGCATTTT.